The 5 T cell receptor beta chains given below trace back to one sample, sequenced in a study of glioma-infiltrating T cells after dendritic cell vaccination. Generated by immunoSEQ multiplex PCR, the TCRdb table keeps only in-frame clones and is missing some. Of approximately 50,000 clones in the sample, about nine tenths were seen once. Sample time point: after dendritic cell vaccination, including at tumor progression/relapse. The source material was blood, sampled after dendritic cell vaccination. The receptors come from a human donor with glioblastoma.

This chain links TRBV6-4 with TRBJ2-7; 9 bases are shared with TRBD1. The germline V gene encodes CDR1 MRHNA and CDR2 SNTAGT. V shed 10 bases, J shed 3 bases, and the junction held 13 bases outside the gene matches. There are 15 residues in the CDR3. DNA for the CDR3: TGTGCCACCCTAAGGCGATGGACAGGGGTCTACGAGCAGTACTTC. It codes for CATLRRWTGVYEQYF.

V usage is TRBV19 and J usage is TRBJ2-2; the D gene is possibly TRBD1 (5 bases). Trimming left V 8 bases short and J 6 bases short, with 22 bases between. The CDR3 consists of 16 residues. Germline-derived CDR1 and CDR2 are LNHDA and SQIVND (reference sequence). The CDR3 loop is CASGQGWSLAAGELFF. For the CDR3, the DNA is TGTGCCAGTGGTCAGGGTTGGAGTTTGGCTGCCGGGGAGCTGTTTTTT.

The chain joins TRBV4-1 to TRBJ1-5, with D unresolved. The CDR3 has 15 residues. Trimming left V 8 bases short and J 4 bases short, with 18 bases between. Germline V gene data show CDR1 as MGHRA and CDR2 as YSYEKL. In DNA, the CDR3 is TGCGCCAGCGCGGCTGGTCAAGGTGGGAATCAGCCCCAGCATTTT. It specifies CASAAGQGGNQPQHF.

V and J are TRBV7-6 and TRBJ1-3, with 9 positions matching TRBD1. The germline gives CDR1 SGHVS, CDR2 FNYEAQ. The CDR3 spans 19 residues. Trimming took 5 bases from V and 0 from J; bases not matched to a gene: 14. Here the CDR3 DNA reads TGTGCCAGCAGCCCTCACGGACAGGGGCTAATTCGCTCTGGAAACACCATATATTTT. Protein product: CASSPHGQGLIRSGNTIYF.

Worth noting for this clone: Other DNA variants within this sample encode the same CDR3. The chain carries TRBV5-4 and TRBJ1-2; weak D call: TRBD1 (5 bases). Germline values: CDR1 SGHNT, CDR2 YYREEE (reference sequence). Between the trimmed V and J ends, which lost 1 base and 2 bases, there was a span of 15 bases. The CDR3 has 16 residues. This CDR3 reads CASSLPGQGGNYGYTF. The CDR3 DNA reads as TGTGCCAGCAGCTTGCCGGGGCAGGGAGGAAACTATGGCTACACCTTC.